These 7 T cell receptor beta chains share one sample of origin, sequenced in a study of blood T cells in healthy people across ages. A J-beta primer mix and a sample-barcoded 5' primer were used in a second PCR of about 7 to 12 cycles. TCRdb itself ran the 5' RACE reads through MiXCR, one entry per CDR3 protein. The sample shows 890,000 or so distinct CDR3 sequences, 55% to 65% of them seen only once. Material: blood. These receptors all stem from a man aged 30-40 years in good health.

Only one count was recorded for this clonotype. This chain joins TRBV20-1 and TRBJ2-5; TRBD2 matches at 7 bases. This CDR3 contains 15 residues. Germline V gene sequence: CDR1 DFQATT, CDR2 SNEGSKA (reference sequence). V trimming: 1 base; J trimming: 1 base; junction bases outside the gene matches: 6. The chain's CDR3 is CSARAGEGTQETQYF. CDR3 nucleotides: TGCAGTGCTAGAGCCGGGGAGGGCACCCAAGAGACCCAGTACTTC.

This clonotype was seen once. This chain joins TRBV9 and TRBJ1-2; maybe TRBD1 (5 bases). This CDR3 is 13 amino acids long. CDR1 and CDR2 from the germline V gene are SGDLS and YYNGEE. Trimming removed 0 bases at V and 6 bases at J, with 9 bases between. The CDR3 reads CASSVAIGDGYTF. CDR3 nucleotide sequence: TGTGCCAGCAGCGTAGCTATAGGGGATGGCTACACCTTC.

V gene TRBV6-2 or TRBV6-3 combines with J gene TRBJ2-5; possible D gene TRBD2, 6 bases. V lost 2 bases, J lost 2 bases, and 15 bases lay in between. The CDR3 runs 16 residues. The germline V gene encodes CDR1 MNHEY and CDR2 SVGEGT. The CDR3 region has the DNA TGTGCCAGCAGTTACGTGCCAGGGAGGCTACAAGAGACCCAGTACTTC. Amino acids: CASSYVPGRLQETQYF.

The V gene is TRBV27, the J gene TRBJ1-2, with D possibly TRBD1 on 5 matching bases. The CDR3 is made up of 15 amino acids. The V end lost 6 bases, the J end lost 7 bases, and 21 bases lay between the germline ends. Germline CDR1 MNHEY, CDR2 SMNVEV (reference sequence). CDR3 in DNA: TGTGCCAGCAGGTTTGGGATCCGGGACCCATCTGGCTACACCTTC. Translating gives CASRFGIRDPSGYTF.

The chain uses TRBV4-2 and TRBJ2-7; a possible D gene is TRBD2 (6 bases). The CDR3 is 18 residues long. Germline V gene sequence: CDR1 LGHNA, CDR2 YNFKEQ. V lost 1 base, J lost 3 bases, and 22 bases lay in between. The chain's CDR3 is CASSQVVGLTGSYYEQYF. CDR3 bases: TGTGCCAGCAGCCAAGTAGTGGGACTTACGGGGTCCTACTACGAGCAGTACTTC.

The chain combines TRBV4-3 with TRBJ2-1; no firm D call. From germline, CDR1 is LGHNA and CDR2 YSLEER. The germline V and J ends were trimmed by 0 bases and 7 bases, with 28 bases remaining between them. CDR3 length: 20 residues. The CDR3 nucleotides read TGCGCCAGCAGCCAAGATCTCCCTTCCCTAGGACCGGGCGGAGAGAATGAGCAGTTCTTC. It translates to CASSQDLPSLGPGGENEQFF.

The V call is TRBV7-9, the J call TRBJ2-7; D is ambiguous. Per the germline V gene, CDR1 is SEHNR and CDR2 is FQNEAQ (reference sequence). With 1 base removed from V and 2 bases from J, the gap between germline ends came to 15 bases. This CDR3 spans 16 amino acids. CDR3 region: CASSLGSGLGTYEQYF. The DNA of the CDR3 is TGTGCCAGCAGCTTAGGGTCAGGCCTTGGGACCTACGAGCAGTACTTC.